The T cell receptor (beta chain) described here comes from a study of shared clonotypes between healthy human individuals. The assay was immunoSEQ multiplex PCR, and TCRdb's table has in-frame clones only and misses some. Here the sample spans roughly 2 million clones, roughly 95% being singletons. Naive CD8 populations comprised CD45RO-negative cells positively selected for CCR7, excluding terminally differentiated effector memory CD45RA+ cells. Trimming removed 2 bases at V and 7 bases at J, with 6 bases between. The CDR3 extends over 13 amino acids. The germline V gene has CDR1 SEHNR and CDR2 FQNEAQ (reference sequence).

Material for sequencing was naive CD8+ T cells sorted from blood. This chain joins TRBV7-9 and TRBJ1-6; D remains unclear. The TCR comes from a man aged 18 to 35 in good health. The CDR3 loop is CASSLNLNSPLHF. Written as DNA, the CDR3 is TGTGCCAGCAGCTTAAACCTGAATTCACCCCTCCACTTT. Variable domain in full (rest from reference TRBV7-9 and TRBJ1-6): DTGVSQNPRHKITKRGQNVTFRCDPISEHNRLYWYRQTLGQGPEFLTYFQNEAQLEKSRLLSDRFSAERPKGSFSTLEIQRTEQGDSAMYLCASSLNLNSPLHFGNGTRLTVT.